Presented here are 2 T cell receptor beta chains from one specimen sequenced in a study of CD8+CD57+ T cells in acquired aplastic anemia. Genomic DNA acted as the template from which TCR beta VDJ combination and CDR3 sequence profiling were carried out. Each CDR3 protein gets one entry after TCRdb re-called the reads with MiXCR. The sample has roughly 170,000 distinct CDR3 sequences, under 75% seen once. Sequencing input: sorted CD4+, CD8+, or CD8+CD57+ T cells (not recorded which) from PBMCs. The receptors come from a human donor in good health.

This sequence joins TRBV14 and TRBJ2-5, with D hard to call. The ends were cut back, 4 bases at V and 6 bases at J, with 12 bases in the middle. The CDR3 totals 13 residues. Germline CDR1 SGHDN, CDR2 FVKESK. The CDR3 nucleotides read TGTGCCAGCAGCCCGACCTCAACGAAGACCCAGTACTTC. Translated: CASSPTSTKTQYF.

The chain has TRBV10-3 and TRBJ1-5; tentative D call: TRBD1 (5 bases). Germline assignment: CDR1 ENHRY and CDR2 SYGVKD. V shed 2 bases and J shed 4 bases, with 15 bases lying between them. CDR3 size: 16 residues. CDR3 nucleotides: TGTGCCATCAGTGAGGGTTCGGGGTCAGGGAATCAGCCCCAGCATTTT. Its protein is CAISEGSGSGNQPQHF.